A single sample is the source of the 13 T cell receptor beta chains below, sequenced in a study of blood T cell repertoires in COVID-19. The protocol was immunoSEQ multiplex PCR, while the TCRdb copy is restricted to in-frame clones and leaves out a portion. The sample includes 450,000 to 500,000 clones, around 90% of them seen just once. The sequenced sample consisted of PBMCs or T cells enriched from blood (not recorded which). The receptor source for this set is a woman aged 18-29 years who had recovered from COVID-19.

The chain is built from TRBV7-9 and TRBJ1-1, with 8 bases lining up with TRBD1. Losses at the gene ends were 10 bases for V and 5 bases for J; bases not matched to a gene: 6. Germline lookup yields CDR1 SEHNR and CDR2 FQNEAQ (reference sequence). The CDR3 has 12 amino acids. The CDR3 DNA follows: TGTGCCACTAAGCGACAGGGGACTGAAGCTTTCTTT. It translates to CATKRQGTEAFF.

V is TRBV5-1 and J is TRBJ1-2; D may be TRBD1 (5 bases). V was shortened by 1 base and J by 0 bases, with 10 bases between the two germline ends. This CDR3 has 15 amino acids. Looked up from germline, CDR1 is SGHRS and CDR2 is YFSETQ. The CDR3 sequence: CASSLSGATNYGYTF. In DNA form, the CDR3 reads TGCGCCAGCAGCTTGTCTGGGGCGACTAACTATGGCTACACCTTC.

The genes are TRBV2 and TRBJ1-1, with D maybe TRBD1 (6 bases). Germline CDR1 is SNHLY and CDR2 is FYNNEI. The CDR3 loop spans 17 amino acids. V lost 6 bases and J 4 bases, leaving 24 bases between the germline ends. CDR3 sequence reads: CASSIHRESFGRTEAFF. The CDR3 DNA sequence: TGTGCCAGCAGCATCCACAGGGAGTCATTCGGTCGCACTGAAGCTTTCTTT.

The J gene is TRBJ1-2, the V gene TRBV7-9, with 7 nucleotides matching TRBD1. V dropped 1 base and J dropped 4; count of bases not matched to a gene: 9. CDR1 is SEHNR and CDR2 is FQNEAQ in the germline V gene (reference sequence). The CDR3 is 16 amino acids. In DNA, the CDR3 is TGTGCCAGCAGCTTAGTCGGCGGGACAGTTCTCTATGGCTACACCTTC. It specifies CASSLVGGTVLYGYTF.

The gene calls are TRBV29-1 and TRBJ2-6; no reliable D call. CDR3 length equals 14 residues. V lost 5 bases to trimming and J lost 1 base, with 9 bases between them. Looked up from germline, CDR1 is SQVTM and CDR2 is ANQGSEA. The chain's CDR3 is CSVISDSGANVLTF. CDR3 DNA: TGCAGCGTTATTTCAGATTCTGGGGCCAACGTCCTGACTTTC.

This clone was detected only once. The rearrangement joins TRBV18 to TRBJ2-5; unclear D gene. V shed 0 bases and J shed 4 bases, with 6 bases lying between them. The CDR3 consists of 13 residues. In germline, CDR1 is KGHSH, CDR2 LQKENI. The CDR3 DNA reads TGTGCCAGCTCACCACCCTCCTCAGAGACCCAGTACTTC. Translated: CASSPPSSETQYF.

Here the CDR3 reads CASSFVPGQFFYGYTF. The CDR3 nucleotides read TGTGCCAGCAGTTTCGTCCCCGGACAGTTCTTCTATGGCTACACCTTC. The chain recombines TRBV6-2 or TRBV6-3 with TRBJ1-2; possible D gene TRBD1, 6 bases. Germline V gene data show CDR1 as MNHEY and CDR2 as SVGEGT. V gave up 4 bases and J gave up 4 bases, with 19 bases separating them. CDR3 size: 16 residues.

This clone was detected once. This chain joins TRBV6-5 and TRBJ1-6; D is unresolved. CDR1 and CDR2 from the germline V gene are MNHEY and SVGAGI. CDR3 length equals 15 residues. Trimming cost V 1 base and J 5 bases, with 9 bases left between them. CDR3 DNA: TGTGCCAGCAGTTACTTCCACCCTAATAATTCACCCCTCCACTTT. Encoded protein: CASSYFHPNNSPLHF.

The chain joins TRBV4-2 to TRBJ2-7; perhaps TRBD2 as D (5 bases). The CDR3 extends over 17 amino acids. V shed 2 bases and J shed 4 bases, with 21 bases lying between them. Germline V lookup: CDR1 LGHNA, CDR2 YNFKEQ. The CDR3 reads CASSQRQEAWGSYEQYF. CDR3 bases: TGTGCCAGCAGCCAACGTCAGGAGGCCTGGGGTTCTTACGAGCAGTACTTC.

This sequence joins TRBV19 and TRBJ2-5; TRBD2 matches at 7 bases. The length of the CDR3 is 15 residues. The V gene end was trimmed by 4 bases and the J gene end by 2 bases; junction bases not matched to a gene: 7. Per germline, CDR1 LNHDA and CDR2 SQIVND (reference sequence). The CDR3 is CASSRGGDSQETQYF. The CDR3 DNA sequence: TGTGCCAGTAGTAGGGGGGGAGACTCTCAAGAGACCCAGTACTTC.

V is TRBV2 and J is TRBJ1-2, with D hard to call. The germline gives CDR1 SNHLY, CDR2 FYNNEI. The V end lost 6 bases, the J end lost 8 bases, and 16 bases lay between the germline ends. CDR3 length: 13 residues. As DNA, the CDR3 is TGTGCCAGCAGGGACCACTGGAGGTACGGCTACACCTTC. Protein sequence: CASRDHWRYGYTF.

CDR3 in amino acids: CASSVTWTGNTEAFF. CDR3 sequence (DNA): TGTGCCAGCAGCGTTACTTGGACAGGGAACACTGAAGCTTTCTTT. The rearrangement uses TRBV5-4 and TRBJ1-1; 7 bases line up with TRBD1. The CDR3 totals 15 residues. The ends lost 4 bases at V and 1 base at J; junction bases unmatched: 7. Germline V gives CDR1 SGHNT, CDR2 YYREEE (reference sequence).

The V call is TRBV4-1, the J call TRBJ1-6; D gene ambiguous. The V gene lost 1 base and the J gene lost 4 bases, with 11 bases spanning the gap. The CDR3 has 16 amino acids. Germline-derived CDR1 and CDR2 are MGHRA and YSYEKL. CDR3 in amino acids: CASSQGEPGYNSPLHF. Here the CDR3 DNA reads TGCGCCAGCAGCCAAGGAGAACCGGGGTATAATTCACCCCTCCACTTT.